These T cell receptor beta chains were read from a single sample in a study of memory CD4+ T cells and cytomegalovirus serostatus. The assay was immunoSEQ multiplex PCR, and TCRdb's table has in-frame clones only and misses some. The sample gives some 25,000 clones, 60% to 80% of which show up once; 1% is in the top ten. Sequencing was done on a sample of memory CD4+ T cells from blood. These receptors all come from an adult in good health and CMV-seronegative. Each CDR3 is given with its conserved first and last residue. The D gene is left open where the match is weak.

D	V	J	CDR3	DNA
NA	TRBV6-6	TRBJ1-1	CASNQANTEAFF	TGTGCCAGCAATCAGGCCAACACTGAAGCTTTCTTT
NA	TRBV6-5	TRBJ2-4	CASSYSIMGGRNIQYF	TGTGCCAGCAGTTACTCGATCATGGGGGGGCGAAACATTCAGTACTTC
NA	TRBV11-2	TRBJ2-1	CASSLARRKSSYNEQFF	TGTGCCAGCAGCTTAGCTCGGCGGAAGAGCTCCTACAATGAGCAGTTCTTC
TRBD1	TRBV6-5	TRBJ1-6	CASSYDRGSPLHF	TGTGCCAGCAGTTACGACAGGGGTTCACCCCTCCACTTT
NA	TRBV14	TRBJ2-7	CASSLWGRGEQYF	TGTGCCAGCAGCCTTTGGGGACGAGGGGAGCAGTACTTC
NA	TRBV16	TRBJ2-5	CASSQLGKETQYF	TGTGCCAGCAGCCAATTGGGGAAAGAGACCCAGTACTTC
NA	TRBV5-1	TRBJ2-5	CASSLNRSGLMQETQYF	TGCGCCAGCAGCTTGAATCGTAGCGGACTGATGCAAGAGACCCAGTACTTC
NA	TRBV9	TRBJ1-1	CASSVGATEAFF	TGTGCCAGCAGCGTAGGGGCGACTGAAGCTTTCTTT
NA	TRBV9	TRBJ2-3	CASSSGEVRGPDTQYF	TGTGCCAGCAGCTCGGGCGAGGTCAGGGGCCCAGATACGCAGTATTTT
TRBD2	TRBV6-5	TRBJ2-7	CASSYLGGLYEQYF	TGTGCCAGCAGTTACTTGGGAGGGCTTTACGAGCAGTACTTC